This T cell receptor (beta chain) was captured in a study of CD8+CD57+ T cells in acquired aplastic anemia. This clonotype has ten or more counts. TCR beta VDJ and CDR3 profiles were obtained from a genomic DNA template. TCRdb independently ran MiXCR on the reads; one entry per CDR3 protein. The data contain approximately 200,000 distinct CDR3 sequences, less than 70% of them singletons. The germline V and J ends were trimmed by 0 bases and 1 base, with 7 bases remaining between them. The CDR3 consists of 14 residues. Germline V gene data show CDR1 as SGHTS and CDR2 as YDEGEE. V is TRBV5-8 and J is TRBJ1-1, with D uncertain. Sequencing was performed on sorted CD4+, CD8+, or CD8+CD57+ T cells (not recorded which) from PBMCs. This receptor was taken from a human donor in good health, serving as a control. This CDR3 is CASSLERKNTEAFF. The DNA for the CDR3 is TGTGCCAGCAGCTTGGAAAGGAAGAACACTGAAGCTTTCTTT.